This note documents a single T cell receptor (beta chain) sequence. The data were taken from a study of technical replicates of blood from several donors. This CDR3 spans 17 amino acids. The J segment lost 0 bases and the V segment lost 1 base, leaving 3 bases of the junction unmatched. In germline, CDR1 is MGHRA, CDR2 YSYEKL. The assay was immunoSEQ multiplex PCR, and TCRdb's table has in-frame clones only and misses some. The data contain approximately 88,000 clones, over 90% of them singletons. The rearrangement joins TRBV4-1 to TRBJ2-3, with TRBD2 matching over 11 bases. The sequence was collected from a human donor in good health. The sequenced sample consisted of T cells isolated from PBMCs. The CDR3 sequence is CASSQGPSGGSTDTQYF. CDR3 sequence (DNA): TGCGCCAGCAGCCAAGGGCCTAGCGGGGGGAGCACAGATACGCAGTATTTT.